The entry below describes one T cell receptor beta chain. Its antigen is unknown. One base away there is no much larger clone; base qualities are not given. The immunoSEQ Assay was used to sequence TCRbeta CDR3 regions. After extraction, genomic DNA underwent amplification by bias-controlled multiplex PCR, followed by high-throughput sequencing. The original pipeline was this. To quantify the absolute abundance of every unique TCRbeta CDR3 region, sequences were collapsed and filtered. T cell fraction was estimated by normalizing TCRbeta template counts to usable DNA, which was measured by amplifying reference genes present in all nucleated cells. Repertoire TCRs were annotated as SARS-CoV-2-specific by exact matching of V gene, CDR3 amino acid sequence and J gene to a known reactive TCR set. The reference SARS-CoV-2 TCR set came from MIRA and was filtered for enrichment in COVID-19-positive ImmuneCODE repertoires, removing public or cross-reactive TCRs. Based on the MIRA antigens, annotated TCRs were further analysed at the level of specific ORF or position within ORF. Depth was the summed frequency of annotated unique rearrangements, while breadth was defined as annotated unique rearrangements over total unique productive rearrangements. TCR breadth was compared between groups using two-sided Wilcoxon rank-sum tests. The table comes from immuneACCESS by way of TCRdb, which keeps in-frame sequences with V and J called. Part of the clones is missing from these tables; in studies checked, under half for an unresolved V gene and the rest for unknown reasons. D and trimming were read from the DNA, whereas the V and J calls and clone size are those reported in that table. A total of 400,000 to 500,000 clones appear in this sample, 85% to 90% of them only once. Around 3.6% of the sample is held by the ten biggest clonotypes.

The treatment or condition label, as the study defines it: approximately 18 received Ad26.COV2.S at low or high dose, single or two shots; five or six received placebo; per-sample allocation not given. Repertoires of vaccine and placebo recipients were sequenced from samples taken on day 63 after the first injection. Cohort 1b enrolled 25 adults aged 18-55 years at a single site in Boston, USA, between 29 July and 7 August 2020. As a vaccine, Ad26.COV2.S was a replication-incompetent adenovirus type 26 vector that expressed a prefusion-stabilized SARS-CoV-2 spike protein derived from the original Wuhan strain. Reading the germline V gene gives CDR1 SGDLS and CDR2 YYNGEE. Including the terminal cysteine and phenylalanine, the CDR3 comprises 14 residues. Just the 42-base CDR3 DNA is kept, in frame starting at base 1. V gives up 0 bases and J gives up 11 bases, and the segment between their germline ends measures 17 bases.

This entry comes from a study of Ad26.COV2.S vaccination and SARS-CoV-2 variants (dated by TCRdb to the early 2020s). Background on the whole study: Vaccine-arm donors came from COV1001, a multicentre, randomized, double-blind, placebo-controlled phase I-IIa trial of Ad26.COV2.S in healthy adults. Ad26.COV2.S was given intramuscularly at 5x10^10 or 1x10^11 viral particles, as a single shot or as two shots 56 days apart. The specificity and breadth of SARS-CoV-2-reactive T cell receptors after Ad26.COV2.S vaccination were assessed by TCRbeta repertoire sequencing. The TCR-sequenced set comprised roughly 30 samples: around 20 Ad26.COV2.S vaccine recipients, 5 placebo recipients and 8 SARS-CoV-2 convalescent individuals. Trial participants were randomized into five groups of five, in which low-dose or high-dose Ad26.COV2.S was given once or twice, or placebo was given on both occasions. Blinding of investigators to trial group allocation was maintained during experiments and outcome assessment.

Points the paper makes about the study in general: The study was not powered for comparison of responses between vaccine doses or regimens. Vaccine and placebo recipients had similar non-spike TCR breadth, a finding consistent with the vaccine containing only spike. The authors noted that the TCR breadth and depth analyses may have underestimated total T cell responses. Ad26.COV2.S recipients had higher spike-specific TCR breadth than placebo recipients (P = 0.0014). Substantial breadth of spike-specific CD8+ and CD4+ T cell responses was reported after vaccination.

The chain couples TRBV9 to TRBJ1-1; the D gene is perhaps TRBD1, from 6 matching bases. Source: peripheral blood, taken in a trial of Ad26.COV2.S vaccine versus placebo. The sequence came from a person between 18 and 65 years old who received the Ad26.COV2.S COVID-19 vaccine or a placebo. The nucleotide sequence reads TGTGCCAGCAGCGTAGATGACAGGCGTTCCGGGGCTTTCTTT. It translates as CASSVDDRRSGAFF. Beyond the CDR3, the reference TRBV9 and TRBJ1-1 genes provide the residues; the full variable domain reads: DSGVTQTPKHLITATGQRVTLRCSPRSGDLSVYWYQQSLDQGLQFLIQYYNGEERAKGNILERFSAQQFPDLHSELNLSSLELGDSALYFCASSVDDRRSGAFFGQGTRLTVV.